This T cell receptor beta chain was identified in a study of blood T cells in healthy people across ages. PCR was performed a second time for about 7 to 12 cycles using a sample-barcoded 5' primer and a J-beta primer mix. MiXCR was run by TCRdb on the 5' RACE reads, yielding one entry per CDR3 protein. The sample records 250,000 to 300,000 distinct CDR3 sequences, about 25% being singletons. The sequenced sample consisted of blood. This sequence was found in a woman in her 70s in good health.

CDR3 sequence: CASSRFERQETQYF. The CDR3 DNA reads as TGTGCCAGCAGCCGCTTCGAGAGGCAAGAGACCCAGTACTTC. This sequence joins TRBV7-3 and TRBJ2-5; D remains ambiguous. V lost 5 bases and J 2 bases, leaving 12 bases between the germline ends. CDR1 is SGHTA and CDR2 is FQGTGA in the germline V gene. CDR3 size: 14 residues. Complete variable domain (other parts from reference TRBV7-3 and TRBJ2-5): GAGVSQTPSNKVTEKGKYVELRCDPISGHTALYWYRQSLGQGPEFLIYFQGTGAADDSGLPNDRFFAVRPEGSVSTLKIQRTERGDSAVYLCASSRFERQETQYFGPGTRLLVL.